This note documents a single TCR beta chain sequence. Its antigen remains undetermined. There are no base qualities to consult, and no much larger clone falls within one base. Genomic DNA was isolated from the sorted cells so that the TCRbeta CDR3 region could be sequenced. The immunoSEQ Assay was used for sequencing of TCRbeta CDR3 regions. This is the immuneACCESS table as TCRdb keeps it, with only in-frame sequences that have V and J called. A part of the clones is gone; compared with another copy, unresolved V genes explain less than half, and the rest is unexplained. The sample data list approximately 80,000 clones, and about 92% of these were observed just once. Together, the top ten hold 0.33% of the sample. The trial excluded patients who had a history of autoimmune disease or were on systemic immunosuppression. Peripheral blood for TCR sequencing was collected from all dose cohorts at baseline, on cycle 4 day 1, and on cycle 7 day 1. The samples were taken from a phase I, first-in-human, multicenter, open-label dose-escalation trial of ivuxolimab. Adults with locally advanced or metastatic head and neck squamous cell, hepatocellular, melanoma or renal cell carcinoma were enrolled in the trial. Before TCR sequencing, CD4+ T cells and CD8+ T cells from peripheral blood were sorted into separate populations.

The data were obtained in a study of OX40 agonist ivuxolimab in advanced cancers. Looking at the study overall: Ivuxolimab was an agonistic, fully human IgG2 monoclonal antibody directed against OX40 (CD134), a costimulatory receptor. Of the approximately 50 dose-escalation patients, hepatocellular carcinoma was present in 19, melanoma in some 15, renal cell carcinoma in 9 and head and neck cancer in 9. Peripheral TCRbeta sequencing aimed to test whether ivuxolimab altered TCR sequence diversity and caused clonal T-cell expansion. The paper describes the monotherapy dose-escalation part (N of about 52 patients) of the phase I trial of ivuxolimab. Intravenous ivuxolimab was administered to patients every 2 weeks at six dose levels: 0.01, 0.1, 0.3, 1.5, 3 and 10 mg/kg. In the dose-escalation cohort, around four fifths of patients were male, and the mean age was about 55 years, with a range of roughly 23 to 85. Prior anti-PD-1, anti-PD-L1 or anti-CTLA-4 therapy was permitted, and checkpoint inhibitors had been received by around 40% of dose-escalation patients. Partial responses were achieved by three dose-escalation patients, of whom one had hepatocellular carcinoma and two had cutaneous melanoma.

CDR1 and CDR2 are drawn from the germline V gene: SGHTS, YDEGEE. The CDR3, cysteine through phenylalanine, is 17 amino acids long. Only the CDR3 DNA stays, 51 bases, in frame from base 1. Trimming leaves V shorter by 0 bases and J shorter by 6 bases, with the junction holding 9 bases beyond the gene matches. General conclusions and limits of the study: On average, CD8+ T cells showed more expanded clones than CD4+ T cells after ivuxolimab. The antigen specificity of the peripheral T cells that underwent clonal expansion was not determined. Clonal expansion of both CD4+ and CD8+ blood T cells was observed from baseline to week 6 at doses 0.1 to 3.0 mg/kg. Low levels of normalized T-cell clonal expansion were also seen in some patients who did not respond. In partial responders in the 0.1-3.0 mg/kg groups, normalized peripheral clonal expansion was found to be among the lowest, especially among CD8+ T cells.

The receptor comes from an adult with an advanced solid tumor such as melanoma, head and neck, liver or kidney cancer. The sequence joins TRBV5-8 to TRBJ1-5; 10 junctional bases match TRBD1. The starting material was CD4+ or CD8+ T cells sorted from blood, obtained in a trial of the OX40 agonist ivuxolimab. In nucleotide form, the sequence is TGTGCCAGCAGCTTGGAGGTTGGGACAGGGGCGATTCAGCCCCAGCATTTT. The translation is CASSLEVGTGAIQPQHF.